This T cell receptor (beta chain) was sequenced during a study of blood T cell repertoires in COVID-19. In the study's own analysis: Amplification from reference gene primers served as the basis for estimated nucleated cell counts. The table came from immunoSEQ multiplex PCR; TCRdb's copy has only in-frame clones and leaves some out. V, J and clone size were drawn from that table, and D and trimming were deduced from the DNA. The sample lists roughly 430,000 clones; roughly 84% were seen once. The germline gives CDR1 LNHNV, CDR2 YYDKDF (reference sequence). Unmatched junction bases numbered 12, after V lost 3 bases and J lost 8 bases. The CDR3 loop spans 15 amino acids.

Sequencing was done on a sample of PBMCs or T cells enriched from blood (not recorded which). The gene calls are TRBV15 and TRBJ2-5; 7 positions agree with TRBD1. The source is a young woman who had been exposed to COVID-19. The CDR3, as DNA: TGTGCCACCAGCAGGGAACCGACAGGGATGGTAACCCAGTACTTC. Translation: CATSREPTGMVTQYF.